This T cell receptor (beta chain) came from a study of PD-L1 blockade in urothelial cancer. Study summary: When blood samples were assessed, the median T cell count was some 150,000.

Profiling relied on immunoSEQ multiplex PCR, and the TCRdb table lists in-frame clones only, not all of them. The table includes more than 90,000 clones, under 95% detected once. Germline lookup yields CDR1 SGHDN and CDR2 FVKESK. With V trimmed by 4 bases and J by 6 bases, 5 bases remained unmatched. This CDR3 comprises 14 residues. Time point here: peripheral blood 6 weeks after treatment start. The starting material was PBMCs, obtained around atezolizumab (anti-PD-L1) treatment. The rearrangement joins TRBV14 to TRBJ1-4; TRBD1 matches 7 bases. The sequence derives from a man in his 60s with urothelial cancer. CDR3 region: CASSPHTGDEKLFF. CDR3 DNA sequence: TGTGCCAGCAGCCCCCATACAGGGGATGAAAAACTGTTTTTT.